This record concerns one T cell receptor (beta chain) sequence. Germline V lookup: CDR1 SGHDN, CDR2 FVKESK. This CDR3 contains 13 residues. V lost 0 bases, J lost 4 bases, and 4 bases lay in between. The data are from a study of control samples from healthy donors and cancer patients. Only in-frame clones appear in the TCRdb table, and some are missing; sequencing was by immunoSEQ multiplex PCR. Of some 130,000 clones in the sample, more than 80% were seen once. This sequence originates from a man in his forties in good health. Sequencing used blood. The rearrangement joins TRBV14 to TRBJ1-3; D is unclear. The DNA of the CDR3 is TGTGCCAGCAGCCAAGATAACGGAAACACCATATATTTT. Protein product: CASSQDNGNTIYF.